Reported below is one T cell receptor beta chain. This entry is derived from a study of T cell repertoires in aging, cancer and after chemotherapy. On the study more broadly: Six age groups, ranging from 30 or younger to 70 or older, included the donors.

A mixed TRB-A/B primer pool amplified rearranged TRB by multiplex touch-down PCR. TCRdb processed the multiplex PCR reads anew with MiXCR; each CDR3 protein has one entry. The table lists 8,000 or so distinct CDR3 sequences, less than 65% of them singletons. Trimming at V came to 7 bases and at J to 4 bases, leaving 21 bases not matched to a gene. The germline V gene has CDR1 MNHEY and CDR2 SMNVEV (reference sequence). The CDR3 totals 19 residues. Amplification of TCR beta used genomic DNA extracted from peripheral blood. This receptor was taken from a human donor with a solid tumor. The V call is TRBV27, the J call TRBJ2-2; the match to TRBD2 covers 7 bases. The material sequenced was blood. This CDR3 reads CASIQFTPYGGSFTGELFF. In DNA, the CDR3 is TGTGCCAGCATCCAATTTACTCCATATGGCGGGAGTTTCACCGGGGAGCTGTTTTTT.